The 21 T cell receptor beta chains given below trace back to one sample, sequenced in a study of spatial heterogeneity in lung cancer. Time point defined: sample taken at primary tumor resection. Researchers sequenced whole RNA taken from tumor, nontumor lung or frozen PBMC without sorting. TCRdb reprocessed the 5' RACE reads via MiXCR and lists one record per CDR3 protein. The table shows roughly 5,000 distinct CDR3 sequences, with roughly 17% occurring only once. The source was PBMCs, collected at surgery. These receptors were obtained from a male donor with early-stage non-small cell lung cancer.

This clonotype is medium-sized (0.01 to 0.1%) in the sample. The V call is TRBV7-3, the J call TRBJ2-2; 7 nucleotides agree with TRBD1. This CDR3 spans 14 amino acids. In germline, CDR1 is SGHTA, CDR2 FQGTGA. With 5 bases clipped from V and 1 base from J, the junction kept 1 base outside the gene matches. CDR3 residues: CASSGDRNTGELFF. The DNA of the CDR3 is TGTGCCAGCAGCGGGGACAGGAACACCGGGGAGCTGTTTTTT.

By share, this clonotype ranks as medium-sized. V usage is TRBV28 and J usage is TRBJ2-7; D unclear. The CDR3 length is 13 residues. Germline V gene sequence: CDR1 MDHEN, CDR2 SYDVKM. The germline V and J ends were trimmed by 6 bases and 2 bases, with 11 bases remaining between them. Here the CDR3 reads CASSPRVTYEQYF. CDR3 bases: TGTGCCAGCAGCCCCCGGGTAACCTACGAGCAGTACTTC.

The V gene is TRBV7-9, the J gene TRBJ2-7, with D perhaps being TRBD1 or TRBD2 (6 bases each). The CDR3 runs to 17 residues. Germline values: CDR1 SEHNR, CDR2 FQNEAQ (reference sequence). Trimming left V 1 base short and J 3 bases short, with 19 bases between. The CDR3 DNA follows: TGTGCCAGCAGCTTAGTATCATCGTGGAGGGGGGACTACGAGCAGTACTTC. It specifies CASSLVSSWRGDYEQYF.

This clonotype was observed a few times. CDR3 sequence: CASSQGLVGQGPYEQYF. The CDR3 DNA is TGTGCCAGCAGCCAAGGATTGGTGGGACAGGGACCCTACGAGCAGTACTTC. The chain employs TRBV3-1 and TRBJ2-7; 9 bases are shared with TRBD1. This CDR3 is built from 17 residues. Trimming at V came to 1 base and at J to 2 bases, leaving 9 bases not matched to a gene. CDR1 and CDR2 (germline): LGHDT, YNNKEL (reference sequence).

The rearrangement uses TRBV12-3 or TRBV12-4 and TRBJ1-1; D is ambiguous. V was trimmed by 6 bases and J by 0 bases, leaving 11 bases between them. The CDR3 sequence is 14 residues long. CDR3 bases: TGTGCCAGCAGAATTAAATGGCTGAACACTGAAGCTTTCTTT. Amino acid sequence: CASRIKWLNTEAFF.

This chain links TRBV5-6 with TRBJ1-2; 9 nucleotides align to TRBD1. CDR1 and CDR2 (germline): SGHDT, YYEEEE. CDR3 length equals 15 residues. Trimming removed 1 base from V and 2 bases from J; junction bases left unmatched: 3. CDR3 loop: CASSLIQGANYGYTF. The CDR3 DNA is TGTGCCAGCAGCTTGATACAGGGGGCGAACTATGGCTACACCTTC.

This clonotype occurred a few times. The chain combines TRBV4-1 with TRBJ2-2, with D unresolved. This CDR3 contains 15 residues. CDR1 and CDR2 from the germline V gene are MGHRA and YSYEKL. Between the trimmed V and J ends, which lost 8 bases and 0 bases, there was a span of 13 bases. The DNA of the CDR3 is TGCGCCAGCGCCCATCAGCCCTCGAACACCGGGGAGCTGTTTTTT. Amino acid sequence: CASAHQPSNTGELFF.

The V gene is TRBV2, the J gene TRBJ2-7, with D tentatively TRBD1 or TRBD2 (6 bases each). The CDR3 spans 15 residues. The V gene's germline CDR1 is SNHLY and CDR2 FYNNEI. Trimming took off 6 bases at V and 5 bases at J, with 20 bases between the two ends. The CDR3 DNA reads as TGTGCCAGCAGCGTAAGACACGGGGGCGCGGACGAGCAGTACTTC. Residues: CASSVRHGGADEQYF.

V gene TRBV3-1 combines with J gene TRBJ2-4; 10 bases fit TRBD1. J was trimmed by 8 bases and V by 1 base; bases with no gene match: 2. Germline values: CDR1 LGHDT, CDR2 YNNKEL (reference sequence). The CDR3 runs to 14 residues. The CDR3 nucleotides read TGTGCCAGCAGCCAAGGGACAGGGGGTGACATTCAGTACTTC. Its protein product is CASSQGTGGDIQYF.

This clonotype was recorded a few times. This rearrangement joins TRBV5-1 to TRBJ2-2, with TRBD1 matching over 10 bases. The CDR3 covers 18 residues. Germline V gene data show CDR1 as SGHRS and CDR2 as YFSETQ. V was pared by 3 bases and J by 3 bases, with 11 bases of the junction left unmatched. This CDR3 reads CASSSNPPGQGYTGELFF. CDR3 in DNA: TGCGCCAGCAGCTCAAATCCCCCGGGACAGGGGTACACCGGGGAGCTGTTTTTT.

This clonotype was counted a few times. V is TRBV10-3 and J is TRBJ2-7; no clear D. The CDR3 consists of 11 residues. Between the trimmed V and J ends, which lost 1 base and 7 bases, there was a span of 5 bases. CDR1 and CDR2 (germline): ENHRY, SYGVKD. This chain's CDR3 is CAISELGEQYF. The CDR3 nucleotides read TGTGCCATCAGTGAGTTGGGGGAGCAGTACTTC.

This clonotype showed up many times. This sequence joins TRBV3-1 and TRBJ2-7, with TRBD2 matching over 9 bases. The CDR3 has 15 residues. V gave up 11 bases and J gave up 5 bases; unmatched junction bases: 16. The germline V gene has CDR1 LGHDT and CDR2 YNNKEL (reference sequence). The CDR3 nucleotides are TGTGCCGCCTCCAGGGGTAGCGGGGGATCGGACGAGCAGTACTTC. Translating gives CAASRGSGGSDEQYF.

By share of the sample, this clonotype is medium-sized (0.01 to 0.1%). CDR3 protein: CASSSSHQGSGNEQFF. DNA for the CDR3: TGTGCCAGCAGCTCCTCTCATCAGGGGAGTGGCAATGAGCAGTTCTTC. The chain uses TRBV11-2 and TRBJ2-1; tentatively, D is TRBD1 (6 bases). Trimming stripped 4 bases from V and 6 bases from J, with 19 bases between. The CDR3 is 16 residues long. Germline-derived CDR1 and CDR2 are SGHAT and FQNNGV.

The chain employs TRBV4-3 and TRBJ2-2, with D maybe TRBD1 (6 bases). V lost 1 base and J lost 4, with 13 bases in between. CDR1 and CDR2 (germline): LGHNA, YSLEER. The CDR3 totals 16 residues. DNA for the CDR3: TGCGCCAGCAGCCAAGGGATTGGACAGTCCACCGGGGAGCTGTTTTTT. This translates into CASSQGIGQSTGELFF.

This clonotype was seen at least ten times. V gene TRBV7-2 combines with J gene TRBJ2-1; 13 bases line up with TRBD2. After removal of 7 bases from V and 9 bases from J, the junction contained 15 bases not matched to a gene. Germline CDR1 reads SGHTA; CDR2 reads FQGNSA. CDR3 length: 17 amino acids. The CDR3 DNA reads TGTGCCAGCATCAAACTGGTACTAGCGGGGGGGCAAGGTGAGCAGTTCTTC. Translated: CASIKLVLAGGQGEQFF.

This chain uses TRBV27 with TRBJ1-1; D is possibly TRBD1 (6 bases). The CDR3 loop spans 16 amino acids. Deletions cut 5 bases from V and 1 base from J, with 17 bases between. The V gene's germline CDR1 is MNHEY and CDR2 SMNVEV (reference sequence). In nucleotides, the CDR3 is TGTGCCAGCAGTCCGAACCCGGACAGACGGAACACTGAAGCTTTCTTT. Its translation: CASSPNPDRRNTEAFF.

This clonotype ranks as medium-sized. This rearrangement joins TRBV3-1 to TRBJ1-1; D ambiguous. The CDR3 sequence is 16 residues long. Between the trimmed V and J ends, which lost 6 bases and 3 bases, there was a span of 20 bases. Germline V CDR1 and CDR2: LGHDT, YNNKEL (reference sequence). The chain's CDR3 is CASSDESVWADTEAFF. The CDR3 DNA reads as TGTGCCAGCAGTGATGAGTCCGTCTGGGCCGACACTGAAGCTTTCTTT.

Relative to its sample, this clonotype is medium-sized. The CDR3 loop reads CASWTAKNTEAFF. The CDR3 DNA is TGTGCCAGCTGGACAGCCAAGAACACTGAAGCTTTCTTT. The genes are TRBV10-3 and TRBJ1-1, with a tentative D call TRBD1 (6 bases). Germline CDR1 reads ENHRY; CDR2 reads SYGVKD. This CDR3 has 13 residues. V was trimmed by 10 bases and J by 1 base, leaving 13 bases between them.

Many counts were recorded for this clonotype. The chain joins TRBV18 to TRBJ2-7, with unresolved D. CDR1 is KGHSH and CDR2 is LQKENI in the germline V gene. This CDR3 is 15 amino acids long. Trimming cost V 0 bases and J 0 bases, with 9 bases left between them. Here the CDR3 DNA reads TGTGCCAGCTCACCACCACCAGGCAGCTCCTACGAGCAGTACTTC. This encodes CASSPPPGSSYEQYF.

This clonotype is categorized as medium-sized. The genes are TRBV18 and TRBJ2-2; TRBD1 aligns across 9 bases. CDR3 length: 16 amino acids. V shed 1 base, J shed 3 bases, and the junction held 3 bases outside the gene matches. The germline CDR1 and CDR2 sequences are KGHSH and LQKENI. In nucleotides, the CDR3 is TGTGCCAGCTCACCACGGACAGGGGTTGACACCGGGGAGCTGTTTTTT. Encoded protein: CASSPRTGVDTGELFF.

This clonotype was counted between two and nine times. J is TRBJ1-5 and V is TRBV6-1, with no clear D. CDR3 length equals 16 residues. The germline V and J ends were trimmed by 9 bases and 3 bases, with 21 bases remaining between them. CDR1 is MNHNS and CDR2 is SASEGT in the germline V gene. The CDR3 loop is CASSATDRRTNQPQHF. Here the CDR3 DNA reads TGTGCCAGTTCTGCTACGGACCGCCGGACCAATCAGCCCCAGCATTTT.